A selection of T cell receptor beta chains follows, all from one sample in a study of blood T cell repertoires in COVID-19. Here immunoSEQ multiplex PCR was the method, and the copy in TCRdb shows in-frame clones only, minus some. The data show around 140,000 clones, roughly 80% seen once. Input material: peripheral blood. The origin of the receptors is a human donor in a cohort sampled during active COVID-19. CDR3s include the opening cysteine and the closing phenylalanine or tryptophan. D genes are given only for firm matches.

TRBD1,TRBV6-6,CASSYSGGDEKLFF
NA,TRBV29-1,CSVEAGQNEQFF
NA,TRBV4-1,CASSQVSSAHDGEQFF
TRBD1,TRBV7-7,CASSPLPQGARNEAFF
NA,TRBV4-1,CASSQGGHRNYGYTF
TRBD1,TRBV12-5,CASGLGGQGRTGELFF
TRBD1,TRBV6-5,CASRNTGTGARGYTF
NA,TRBV7-9,CASSLVGGSTEAFF
TRBD1,TRBV20-1,CSASLQGASANYGYTF
TRBD1,TRBV4-1,CASSPQGSRTDTQYF
TRBD1,TRBV28,CASSATGGEEKLFF
NA,TRBV7-9,CASSSTAYNEQFF
NA,TRBV4-2,CASSQSAIAVDEQFF
NA,TRBV19,CASSKPDSVGGYTF
NA,TRBV3-1/TRBV3-2,CASSNWGGGKSYEQYF
TRBD1,TRBV6-5,CASTRDRVENTIYF
NA,TRBV12-3/TRBV12-4,CASRFTSGKLFF
NA,TRBV7-8,CASSLGLGGTSYEQYF
TRBD2,TRBV19,CASRKQLAGEGDTQYF
TRBD2,TRBV19,CASSIGTSQETQYF
TRBD2,TRBV9,CASSVSGRGQESQYF
TRBD1,TRBV6-5,CASSAGGKNYGYTF
NA,TRBV6-6,CASRNHKAGDSPLHF
TRBD2,TRBV4-1,CASSQYSGTSGGDSYNEQFF
NA,TRBV20-1,CSARGQYEQYF
NA,TRBV3-1/TRBV3-2,CASSPLREANTIYF
TRBD1,TRBV29-1,CSVSGGEGQPQHF
TRBD2,TRBV7-8,CASSHIDSRLAGGPKFF
NA,TRBV2,CASTLDTGGNQPQHF
TRBD2,TRBV7-9,CASSRPPGGVQETQYF
TRBD1,TRBV28,CASSNSGTGDRNYEQYF
NA,TRBV5-1,CASSLFGRVDTDTQYF
TRBD1,TRBV19,CASSLRQGGYSETQYF
TRBD2,TRBV10-3,CAISERAGGEEQFF
TRBD1,TRBV30,CAWSVWTGDVSRPTDTQYF
NA,TRBV14,CASSQDRDYGYTF
TRBD1,TRBV6-2/TRBV6-3,CASSYAETGGYGYTF
NA,TRBV4-1,CASSQGSGGTDTQYF
TRBD2,TRBV5-4,CASSWTYREGKVTEQFF
TRBD2,TRBV5-4,CASSLGASGREDTQYF
NA,TRBV14,CASSQGTVGEDGYTF
TRBD2,TRBV6-6,CASGVGGSSSEQFF
TRBD2,TRBV6-1,CASSAGWHGEGETQYF
TRBD1,TRBV7-9,CASSRGQGVAGELFF
NA,TRBV6-2/TRBV6-3,CASSYSIQGSGANVLTF
NA,TRBV12-3/TRBV12-4,CASSLDRYQPQHF
NA,TRBV15,CATSTAGGSGANVLTF
NA,TRBV19,CATLRTRGSLYGYTF
NA,TRBV29-1,CSASTGGDSPLHF
NA,TRBV27,CAGSPRGGLNTEAFF
TRBD1,TRBV2,CASRPRQGFPYNEQFF
NA,TRBV4-2,CASSCTSQEPCQETQYF
TRBD1,TRBV6-1,CASSEGTGEYEQYF
TRBD2,TRBV27,CASSPTRITTWLAARGNEQFF